Described below is a single T cell receptor (beta chain) sequence and its context. Its antigen is unidentified. Both 60 Vbeta primers and 13 Jbeta primers went into the PCR. Clones were sequenced by immunoSEQ multiplex PCR, and TCRdb holds only the in-frame ones, with some missing. The sample carries some 60,000 clones, approximately 83% recorded once. Looked up from germline, CDR1 is ENHRY and CDR2 is SYGVKD. V lost 6 bases, J lost 8 bases, and 1 base stayed unmatched. This CDR3 is 13 amino acids long. This specimen comes from a study of cytomegalovirus exposure and HLA in healthy donors. Overall study context: An early release of data contained around 80 million unique TCRs, which came from HLA-typed donors. Membership in the Caucasian-associated ancestry cluster was found for around four fifths of approximately 380 genotyped donors. Regarding the study as a whole: About 87% or about 30% of the time was how often most TCR beta V segments were productive, according to an earlier analysis.

The sequenced sample was PBMCs. The receptor comes from a man between 40 and 49 years old in good health and CMV-seronegative. The chain uses TRBV10-3 and TRBJ1-6; 10 bases line up with TRBD1. The CDR3 DNA follows: TGTGCCATCAGCGGGACAGGGGATTCACCCCTCCACTTT. This encodes CAISGTGDSPLHF.